This entry describes one T cell receptor beta chain. Time point in this sample: sample taken at primary tumor resection. Samples came from 60 to 75 TRACERx patients with untreated early-stage lung cancer. The source of the sample is a study of spatial heterogeneity in lung cancer. Across the study: Sequences of the beta chain were consistently detected in greater numbers than alpha-chain sequences.

TCRdb called the 5' RACE reads again in MiXCR, with one record for every CDR3 protein. This table holds roughly 80,000 distinct CDR3 sequences, approximately 8% found once. This material consisted of PBMCs, taken at surgery. The source is a male donor with early-stage non-small cell lung cancer.

As DNA, the CDR3 is TGTGCCAGCAGTACTAGCGGGAGAGATACGCAGTATTTT. It translates to CASSTSGRDTQYF. The rearrangement uses TRBV12-3 or TRBV12-4 and TRBJ2-3, with 11 bases lining up with TRBD2. The CDR3 sequence is 13 residues long. J lost 5 bases, V lost 5 bases, and 0 bases had no gene match.